Sequencing of this TCR beta chain was carried out in a study of cytomegalovirus exposure and HLA in healthy donors. Findings of the study overall: When a later analysis was performed, an Asian-associated ancestry cluster reportedly had fewer N-insertions than the roughly 700-donor mean.

The germline V gene has CDR1 SNHLY and CDR2 FYNNEI. The CDR3 sequence is 15 residues long. Trimming took 4 bases from V and 10 from J; bases not matched to a gene: 11. A multiplex PCR was run with 60 Vbeta primers and 13 Jbeta primers. TCRdb's copy holds only in-frame clones and misses some; the assay was immunoSEQ multiplex PCR. The table has about 130,000 clones, 70% to 85% seen once. With regard to this clone: The antigen remains unidentified.

The clonotype comes from a boy aged 2-15 years in good health and CMV-seronegative. The chain uses TRBV2 and TRBJ2-1, with 9 nucleotides matching TRBD2. Sample: PBMCs. The CDR3 DNA reads TGTGCCAGCAGTGGACTAGCGGAACTACAATGGGAGCAGTTCTTC. Protein product: CASSGLAELQWEQFF.